The 21 T cell receptor beta chains presented below share a single source sample, sequenced in a study of immune heterogeneity within non-small cell lung tumors. The template consisted of bulk tumor genomic DNA, with about 600 ng used per sample. The authors collected several far-apart biopsies from each primary tumor during surgery. The cohort was untreated, with newly diagnosed non-small cell lung cancer undergoing curative surgery. Multiplex PCR amplified TCR beta CDR3 with 32 V and 13 J primers. TCRdb reanalysed the multiplex PCR reads using MiXCR and keeps one entry per CDR3 protein. Found here are approximately 14,000 distinct CDR3 sequences, less than 35% of them singletons; the top ten hold roughly 3.9%. The sequenced sample was lung tumor tissue. These receptors were obtained from a man aged 40-49 years with non-small cell lung cancer.

In regard to this clonotype: A read error may explain this, as a much larger clone is one base away. The chain recombines TRBV3-1 with TRBJ1-2, with 7 bases matching TRBD1. J gave up 7 bases and V 9 bases, and 8 bases lay outside the gene matches. Germline V lookup: CDR1 LGHDT, CDR2 YNNKEL (reference sequence). This CDR3 is 12 amino acids long. CDR3 protein: CARRGLDRGYTF. CDR3 nucleotides: TGTGCCAGAAGGGGGCTTGATCGTGGCTACACCTTC.

V and J are TRBV7-2 and TRBJ2-5, with a tentative D call TRBD2 (5 bases). V was pared by 1 base and J by 4 bases, with 13 bases between. Per germline, CDR1 SGHTA and CDR2 FQGNSA. The CDR3 is 15 residues long. CDR3 protein: CASSLGSGGPETQYF. The CDR3 DNA reads as TGTGCCAGCAGCTTAGGAAGCGGAGGACCAGAGACCCAGTACTTC.

In its sample, this clonotype was seen many times. This chain links TRBV10-3 with TRBJ2-7, with 8 bases fitting TRBD2. The CDR3 length is 15 residues. Germline V gene data show CDR1 as ENHRY and CDR2 as SYGVKD. The V gene end was trimmed by 3 bases and the J gene end by 5 bases; junction bases not matched to a gene: 9. The CDR3: CAISEGVAGTNEQYF. As DNA, the CDR3 is TGTGCCATCAGTGAAGGAGTAGCGGGAACCAACGAGCAGTACTTC.

As regards this clonotype: This may be a read error: a much more frequent sequence differs by one nucleotide. The chain has TRBV20-1 and TRBJ2-7; no clear D. Trimming cost V 3 bases and J 3 bases, with 15 bases left between them. Germline CDR1 DFQATT, CDR2 SNEGSKA (reference sequence). CDR3 size: 14 residues. CDR3 in amino acids: CSASFPAQNYEQYF. For the CDR3, the DNA is TGCAGTGCTAGCTTTCCGGCACAGAACTACGAGCAGTACTTC.

This clonotype has a handful of counts. Just one base apart from a much larger clone, this may be a read error. The chain has TRBV20-1 and TRBJ1-2; D is undetermined. The CDR3 contains 13 residues. V was pared by 6 bases and J by 4 bases, with 15 bases between. The V gene's germline CDR1 is DFQATT and CDR2 SNEGSKA (reference sequence). DNA of the CDR3: TGCAGTGCCCCGGGGTGTAGGAGCTATGGCTACACCTTC. This gives the protein CSAPGCRSYGYTF.

This clonotype has a handful of counts. J is TRBJ2-2 and V is TRBV18; TRBD1 agrees at 8 bases. CDR3 length: 14 amino acids. The germline V gene encodes CDR1 KGHSH and CDR2 LQKENI. The ends lost 3 bases at V and 5 bases at J; junction bases unmatched: 2. The CDR3 loop reads CASSPRQGTGELFF. The DNA of the CDR3 is TGTGCCAGCTCACCGCGACAGGGGACCGGGGAGCTGTTTTTT.

To note about this clonotype: This may arise from a read error, as a much more abundant clone is one base away. The chain uses TRBV12-3 or TRBV12-4 and TRBJ1-5, with 7 bases aligning to TRBD1. There are 16 residues in the CDR3. The J segment lost 3 bases and the V segment lost 5 bases, leaving 10 bases of the junction unmatched. CDR3 DNA sequence: TGTGCCAGCAGTACTACTTCAAGGGGGCACAATCAGCCCCAGCATTTT. As protein: CASSTTSRGHNQPQHF.

By share, this clonotype ranks as medium-sized. The CDR3 DNA reads TGTGCCAGCAGTTTATGGAAGAACTATGGCTACACCTTC. The encoded protein is CASSLWKNYGYTF. The chain links TRBV12-3 or TRBV12-4 to TRBJ1-2, with D unclear. Trimming removed 2 bases from V and 2 bases from J, with 6 bases in between. The CDR3 sequence is 13 residues long.

This clonotype was counted ten times or more. The chain carries TRBV2 and TRBJ1-5, with D possibly matching TRBD1 (6 bases). The CDR3 is made up of 15 amino acids. The V and J ends lost 7 bases and 4 bases respectively, with 17 bases between them. The germline gives CDR1 SNHLY, CDR2 FYNNEI. CDR3 residues: CASTFRGASNQPQHF. The CDR3 DNA follows: TGTGCCAGCACCTTCAGGGGAGCTTCTAATCAGCCCCAGCATTTT.

This sequence joins TRBV6-5 and TRBJ2-3; TRBD2 might be the D (7 bases). The CDR3 spans 16 residues. Trimming shortened V by 2 bases and J by 7 bases, and 19 bases separated the two germline ends. Germline V CDR1 and CDR2: MNHEY, SVGAGI. CDR3 protein: CASSYRLAEGTYTQYF. The CDR3 region has the DNA TGTGCCAGCAGTTACCGTCTAGCGGAGGGGACATATACGCAGTATTTT.

The rearrangement joins TRBV4-1 to TRBJ1-1; D unclear. Trimming removed 7 bases at V and 3 bases at J, with 15 bases between. CDR3 length: 14 residues. Looked up from germline, CDR1 is MGHRA and CDR2 is YSYEKL. The CDR3 nucleotides read TGCGCCAGCATCTCATCGGGTGGGTACACTGAAGCTTTCTTT. Encoded protein: CASISSGGYTEAFF.

Turning to this clonotype: A much bigger clone sits one base away, suggesting this may be a read error. This sequence joins TRBV6-4 and TRBJ2-1, with unresolved D. Trimming took 4 bases from V and 6 from J, leaving 10 bases between them. Germline values: CDR1 MRHNA, CDR2 SNTAGT. This CDR3 spans 13 amino acids. The CDR3, as DNA: TGTGCCAGCAGTGTTGGTATCGGCAATGAGCAGTTCTTC. Translated, it gives CASSVGIGNEQFF.

The chain has TRBV7-2 and TRBJ1-3; the D is unclear. The CDR3 is 13 residues long. Germline assignment: CDR1 SGHTA and CDR2 FQGNSA. Trimming left V 1 base short and J 7 bases short, with 8 bases between. The CDR3 DNA reads as TGTGCCAGCAGCTTAGTAGTTGGGAACACCATATATTTT. This translates into CASSLVVGNTIYF.

V usage is TRBV20-1 and J usage is TRBJ2-3, with TRBD1 identical over 8 bases. Germline V gene lookup returns CDR1 DFQATT and CDR2 SNEGSKA (reference sequence). The ends lost 7 bases at V and 3 bases at J; junction bases unmatched: 3. The CDR3 spans 12 residues. CDR3 region: CSVGTGTDTQYF. DNA of the CDR3: TGCAGTGTGGGGACAGGAACAGATACGCAGTATTTT.

With regard to this clonotype: Since a much larger clone is just one base distant, this may be a read error. The chain carries TRBV19 and TRBJ1-5, with TRBD1 matching 7 bases. Trimming took 9 bases from V and 6 from J; bases not matched to a gene: 11. Germline V gene lookup returns CDR1 LNHDA and CDR2 SQIVND (reference sequence). The CDR3 is 14 residues long. The CDR3 DNA reads as TGTGCCAGCAAAACGGGGACAGTGGTTCAGCCCCAGCATTTT. As protein: CASKTGTVVQPQHF. Full variable domain (remainder filled in from reference TRBV19 and TRBJ1-5): DGGITQSPKYLFRKEGQNVTLSCEQNLNHDAMYWYRQDPGQGLRLIYYSQIVNDFQKGDIAEGYSVSREKKESFPLTVTSAQKNPTAFYLCASKTGTVVQPQHFGDGTRLSIL.

This clonotype was picked up a small number of times. In nucleotides, the CDR3 is TGTGCCAGCAGTTTCGGGCTCGGCCTTTTGGAGCAGTTCTTC. The encoded protein is CASSFGLGLLEQFF. This chain joins TRBV5-6 and TRBJ2-1, with D uncertain. Germline V gives CDR1 SGHDT, CDR2 YYEEEE. CDR3 length: 14 residues. The V end lost 5 bases, the J end lost 10 bases, and 19 bases lay between the germline ends.

This clonotype was observed a handful of times. V usage is TRBV9 and J usage is TRBJ2-3; 14 nucleotides line up with TRBD2. The CDR3 spans 15 residues. Germline values: CDR1 SGDLS, CDR2 YYNGEE. Trimming removed 4 bases from V and 6 bases from J; junction bases left unmatched: 4. The CDR3 DNA is TGTGCCAGCAGCTCCCGGACTAGCGGGAGGGATACGCAGTATTTT. Residues: CASSSRTSGRDTQYF.

A few counts support this clonotype. This chain uses TRBV5-4 with TRBJ1-3; D gene ambiguous. Germline V gene data show CDR1 as SGHNT and CDR2 as YYREEE (reference sequence). The V and J ends lost 5 bases and 0 bases respectively, with 15 bases between them. This CDR3 has 16 residues. CDR3 bases: TGTGCCAGCAGTTACGGGATTCAGAGCTCTGGAAACACCATATATTTT. Protein: CASSYGIQSSGNTIYF.

The chain combines TRBV16 with TRBJ2-1, with D hard to call. The germline V gene has CDR1 KGHSY and CDR2 FQNENV. V was cut by 3 bases and J by 7 bases, with 4 bases left in between. The CDR3 contains 11 residues. The CDR3 sequence is CASSHENEQFF. The CDR3 DNA follows: TGTGCCAGCAGCCACGAGAATGAGCAGTTCTTC.

The chain couples TRBV14 to TRBJ2-7; the match to TRBD2 covers 8 bases. In germline, CDR1 is SGHDN, CDR2 FVKESK. The CDR3 loop spans 18 amino acids. Losses at the gene ends were 4 bases for V and 2 bases for J; bases not matched to a gene: 16. The CDR3 loop is CASSPQTSAFQRTYEQYF. Here the CDR3 DNA reads TGTGCCAGCAGCCCCCAGACTAGCGCCTTTCAGAGGACCTACGAGCAGTACTTC.

With respect to this clonotype: Being one base from a much bigger clone, this may be a read error. No conserved phenylalanine or tryptophan ends this CDR3, so it is likely a read error. The rearrangement joins TRBV5-1 to TRBJ2-7; no clear D. Deletions cut 0 bases from V and 1 base from J, with 5 bases between. Germline V gene lookup returns CDR1 SGHRS and CDR2 YFSETQ. The CDR3 is 13 residues long. The CDR3 coding sequence is TGCGCCAGCAGCTTGGCCACATCCTACGAGCAGTACCTC. Translating gives CASSLATSYEQYL.